The entry below gives a single T cell receptor (beta chain) sequence along with its context. Its antigen remains unidentified. The CDR3 has 15 amino acids. V was trimmed by 0 bases and J by 7 bases, leaving 16 bases between them. CDR1 and CDR2 from the germline V gene are SGDLS and YYNGEE. The source of the sample is a study of shared clonotypes between healthy human individuals. On the study more broadly: Researchers drew samples from a couple of women and a few men aged 18 to 49.

Sequencing was performed with immunoSEQ multiplex PCR; in TCRdb, only in-frame clones are kept and a portion is missing. The sample consists of about 2.4 million clones, under 95% of them appearing once. General observations from the study: Sorted-subset samples were not fully sequenced, rarefaction indicated. Donors were few, which limited the genetic and exposure-history diversity represented.

Sequenced sample: naive CD4+ T cells from PBMCs. Subset defined: CD45RA+ positively selected. The V call is TRBV9, the J call TRBJ2-5, with D maybe TRBD2 (5 bases). This receptor was taken from a man between 18 and 29 years old in good health. Some clones in this sample may be carry-over from other donors' samples. CDR3 protein: CASSVAGGLDGTQYF. The CDR3 region has the DNA TGTGCCAGCAGCGTAGCTGGCGGGTTGGATGGGACCCAGTACTTC.